Shown below are 9 T cell receptor beta chains from a single sample sequenced in a study of vaccination and CD4 T cells after COVID-19 (dated by TCRdb to the early 2020s). Library creation used PCR. Sequencing instrument: Illumina iSeq 100. TCR sequencing of DNA from cultured CD4+ T cells used the Oncomine TCR Beta short-read assay at the Johns Hopkins FTIC core. In-frame beta chains were kept once TCRdb had trimmed the public reads at Q25 with fastp and called clones with MiXCR. Every entry covers one CDR3 protein and lists the most common genes and DNA from its rows. The sample contains more than 12,000 distinct CDR3 sequences, about 48% of them found a single time. The ten largest account for 4.6% of the sample. The treatment or condition label corresponds to: roughly 10-day PBMC culture with coronavirus spike peptide pools or control peptides (ViraFEST assay). Their cognate antigens are unknown.

The sequenced sample was CD4+ T cells from blood, cultured in vitro, obtained before SARS-CoV-2 vaccination. The receptors were gathered from a human donor who had recovered from COVID-19.

This clonotype was observed a handful of times. This chain joins TRBV6-1 and TRBJ2-2; 10 bases agree with TRBD2. The CDR3 length is 13 residues. V was clipped by 10 bases and J by 5 bases; unmatched bases: 4. Germline CDR1 is MNHNS and CDR2 is SASEGT. The CDR3 DNA sequence: TGTGCCACACGGACTAGCGGTACCGGGGAGCTGTTTTTT. It encodes CATRTSGTGELFF.

The chain uses TRBV30 and TRBJ2-7, with 8 bases matching TRBD1. The V and J ends lost 3 bases and 1 base, in that order; junction bases with no gene match: 5. The germline V gene has CDR1 GTSNPN and CDR2 SVGIG (reference sequence). CDR3 length: 14 residues. DNA of the CDR3: TGTGCCTGGAGGGACAGGGAACGTTCCTACGAGCAGTACTTC. As protein: CAWRDRERSYEQYF.

V and J are TRBV2 and TRBJ1-6, with D possibly matching TRBD1 (5 bases). Germline CDR1 and CDR2: SNHLY and FYNNEI. The CDR3 covers 14 residues. Between the trimmed V and J ends, which lost 4 bases and 6 bases, there was a span of 10 bases. The CDR3 DNA reads as TGTGCCAGCAGTGGAGGGGACCTTAATTCACCCCTCCACTTT. Its protein product is CASSGGDLNSPLHF.

The gene calls are TRBV12-3 or TRBV12-4 and TRBJ1-2; unclear D gene. This CDR3 spans 14 amino acids. Between the trimmed V and J ends, which lost 0 bases and 8 bases, there was a span of 13 bases. The CDR3 DNA follows: TGTGCCAGCAGTTTAGCGAGTCCGCGGGAGGGCTACACCTTC. Its translation is CASSLASPREGYTF.

The rearrangement links TRBV5-1 to TRBJ1-2; D remains unclear. V was clipped by 4 bases and J by 8 bases, with 21 bases between them. The CDR3 has 15 amino acids. Germline CDR1 SGHRS, CDR2 YFSETQ. CDR3 bases: TGCGCCAGCAGCCCAACAACGCCGCCGGGTCGGGGCTACACCTTC. This encodes CASSPTTPPGRGYTF.

This clonotype was detected a few times. The rearrangement joins TRBV20-1 to TRBJ1-2, with D hard to call. The CDR3 is 15 residues long. V was shortened by 0 bases and J by 5 bases, with 16 bases between the two germline ends. Per the germline V gene, CDR1 is DFQATT and CDR2 is SNEGSKA (reference sequence). The CDR3 nucleotides read TGCAGTGCTAGAGAGGGTAAAGGGATGGAATATGGCTACACCTTC. It translates to CSAREGKGMEYGYTF.

This clonotype was seen only once. V usage is TRBV19 and J usage is TRBJ1-5; 7 bases agree with TRBD1. CDR1 is LNHDA, CDR2 SQIVND, per germline (reference sequence). The CDR3 runs 15 residues. J gave up 1 base and V 6 bases, and 6 bases lay outside the gene matches. The CDR3 bases are TGTGCCAGTAGCACAGGGGATGGGAGCAATCAGCCCCAGCATTTT. This codes for CASSTGDGSNQPQHF. Complete variable domain (other parts from reference TRBV19 and TRBJ1-5): DGGITQSPKYLFRKEGQNVTLSCEQNLNHDAMYWYRQDPGQGLRLIYYSQIVNDFQKGDIAEGYSVSREKKESFPLTVTSAQKNPTAFYLCASSTGDGSNQPQHFGDGTRLSIL.

The table lists this clonotype with a few counts. This chain joins TRBV15 and TRBJ1-6, with 7 positions matching TRBD1. The germline V gene encodes CDR1 LNHNV and CDR2 YYDKDF (reference sequence). The CDR3 sequence is 15 residues long. V was pared by 4 bases and J by 13 bases, with 13 bases of the junction left unmatched. This chain's CDR3 is CATSTNRGLLGPLHF. In nucleotides, the CDR3 is TGTGCCACCAGCACCAACAGGGGCCTCCTAGGTCCCCTCCACTTT.

The chain joins TRBV6-1 to TRBJ1-1, with D maybe TRBD1 (6 bases). The CDR3 is 17 residues long. The V gene lost 5 bases and the J gene lost 4 bases, with 23 bases spanning the gap. CDR1 and CDR2 from the germline V gene are MNHNS and SASEGT. The CDR3 bases are TGTGCCAGCAGTCTCGGGGGGCCAGGCGGGGTGGCCACTGAAGCTTTCTTT. It yields the protein CASSLGGPGGVATEAFF.